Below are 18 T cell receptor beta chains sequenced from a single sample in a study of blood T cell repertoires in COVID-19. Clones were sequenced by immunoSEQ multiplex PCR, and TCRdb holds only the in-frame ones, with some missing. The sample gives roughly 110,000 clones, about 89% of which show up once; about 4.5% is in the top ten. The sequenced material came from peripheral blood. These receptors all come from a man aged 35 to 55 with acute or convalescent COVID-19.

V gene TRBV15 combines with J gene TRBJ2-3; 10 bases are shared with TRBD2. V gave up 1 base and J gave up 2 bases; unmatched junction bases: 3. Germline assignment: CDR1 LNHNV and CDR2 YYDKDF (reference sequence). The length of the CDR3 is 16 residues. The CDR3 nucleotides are TGTGCCACCAGCAGAGGCACTAGCGGGGCCACAGATACGCAGTATTTT. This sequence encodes CATSRGTSGATDTQYF.

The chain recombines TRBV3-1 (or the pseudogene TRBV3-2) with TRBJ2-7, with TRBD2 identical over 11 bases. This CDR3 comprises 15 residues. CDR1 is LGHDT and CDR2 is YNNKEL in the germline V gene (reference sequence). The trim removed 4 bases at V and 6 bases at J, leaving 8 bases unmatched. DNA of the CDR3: TGTGCCAGCAGCCGAGTAGCGGGAGGGCCTATCGAGCAGTACTTC. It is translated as CASSRVAGGPIEQYF.

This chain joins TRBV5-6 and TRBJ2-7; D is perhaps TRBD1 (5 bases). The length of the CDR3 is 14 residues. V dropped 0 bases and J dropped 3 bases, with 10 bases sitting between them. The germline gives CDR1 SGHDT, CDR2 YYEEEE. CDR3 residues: CASSLDDRNYEQYF. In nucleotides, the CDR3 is TGTGCCAGCAGCTTGGATGACAGAAACTACGAGCAGTACTTC.

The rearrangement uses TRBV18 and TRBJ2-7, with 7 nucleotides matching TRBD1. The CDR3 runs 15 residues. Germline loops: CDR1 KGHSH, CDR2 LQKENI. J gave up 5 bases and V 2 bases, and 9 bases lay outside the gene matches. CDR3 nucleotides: TGTGCCAGCTCACCATATCAGGGGGAGCGTAACGAGCAGTACTTC. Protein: CASSPYQGERNEQYF.

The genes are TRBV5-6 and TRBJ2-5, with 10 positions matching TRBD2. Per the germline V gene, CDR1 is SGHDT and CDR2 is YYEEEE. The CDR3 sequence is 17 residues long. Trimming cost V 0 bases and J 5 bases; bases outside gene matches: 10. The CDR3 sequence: CASSLALAGARAETQYF. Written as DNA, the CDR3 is TGTGCCAGCAGCTTGGCCCTAGCGGGGGCCAGGGCGGAGACCCAGTACTTC.

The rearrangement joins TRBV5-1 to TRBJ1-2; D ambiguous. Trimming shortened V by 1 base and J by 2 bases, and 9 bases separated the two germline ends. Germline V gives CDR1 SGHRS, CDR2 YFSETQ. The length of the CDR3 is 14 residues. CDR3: CASSLTPGNYGYTF. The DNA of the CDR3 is TGCGCCAGCAGCTTGACCCCAGGCAACTATGGCTACACCTTC.

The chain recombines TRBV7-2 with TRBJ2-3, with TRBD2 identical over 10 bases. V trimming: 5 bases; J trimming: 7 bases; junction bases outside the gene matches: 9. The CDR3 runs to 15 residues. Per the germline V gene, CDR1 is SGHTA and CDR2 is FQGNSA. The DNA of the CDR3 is TGTGCCAGCAGCCCTTTAGCGGGGGGTCGATATACGCAGTATTTT. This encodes CASSPLAGGRYTQYF.

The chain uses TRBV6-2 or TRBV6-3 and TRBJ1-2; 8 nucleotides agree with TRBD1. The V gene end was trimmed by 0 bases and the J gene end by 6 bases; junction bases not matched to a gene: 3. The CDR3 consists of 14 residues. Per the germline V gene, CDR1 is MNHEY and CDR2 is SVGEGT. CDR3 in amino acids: CASSYSGQGDGYTF. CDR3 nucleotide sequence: TGTGCCAGCAGTTACTCCGGACAGGGTGATGGCTACACCTTC.

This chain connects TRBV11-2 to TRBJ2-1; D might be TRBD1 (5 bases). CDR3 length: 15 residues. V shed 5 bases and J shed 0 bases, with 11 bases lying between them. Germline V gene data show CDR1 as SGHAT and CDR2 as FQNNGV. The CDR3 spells CASSQGTDSYNEQFF. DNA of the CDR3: TGTGCCAGCAGCCAGGGCACAGACTCCTACAATGAGCAGTTCTTC.

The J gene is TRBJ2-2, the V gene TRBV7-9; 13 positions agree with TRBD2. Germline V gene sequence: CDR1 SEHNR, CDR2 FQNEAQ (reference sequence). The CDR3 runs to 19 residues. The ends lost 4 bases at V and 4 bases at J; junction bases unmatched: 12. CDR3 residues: CASSSQAGLAGDRTGELFF. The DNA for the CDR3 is TGTGCCAGCAGCTCGCAAGCAGGACTAGCGGGAGACCGCACCGGGGAGCTGTTTTTT.

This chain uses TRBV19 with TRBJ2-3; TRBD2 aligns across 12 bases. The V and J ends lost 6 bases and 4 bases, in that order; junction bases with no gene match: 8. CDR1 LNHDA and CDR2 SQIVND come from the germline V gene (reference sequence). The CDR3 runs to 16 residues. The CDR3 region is CASSSRTSGVPDTQYF. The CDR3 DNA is TGTGCCAGTAGCTCGCGGACTAGCGGGGTGCCAGATACGCAGTATTTT.

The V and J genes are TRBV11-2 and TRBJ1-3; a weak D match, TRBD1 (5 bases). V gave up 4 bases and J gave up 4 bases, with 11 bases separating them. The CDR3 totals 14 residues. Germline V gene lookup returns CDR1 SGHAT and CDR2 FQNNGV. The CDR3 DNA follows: TGTGCCAGCAGCTCGGGGGTAGCGGGAAACACCATATATTTT. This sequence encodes CASSSGVAGNTIYF.

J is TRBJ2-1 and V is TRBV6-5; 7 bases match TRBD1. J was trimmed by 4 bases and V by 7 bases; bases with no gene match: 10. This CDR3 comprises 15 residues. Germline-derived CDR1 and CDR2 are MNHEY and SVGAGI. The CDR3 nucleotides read TGTGCCAGCATCGAAGACAGGGCATCTTACAATGAGCAGTTCTTC. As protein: CASIEDRASYNEQFF.

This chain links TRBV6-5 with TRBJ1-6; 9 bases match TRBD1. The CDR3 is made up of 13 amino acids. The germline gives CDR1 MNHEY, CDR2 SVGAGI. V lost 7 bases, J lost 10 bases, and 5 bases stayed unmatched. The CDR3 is CASKRQGVSPLHF. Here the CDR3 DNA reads TGTGCCAGCAAAAGACAGGGGGTATCACCCCTCCACTTT.

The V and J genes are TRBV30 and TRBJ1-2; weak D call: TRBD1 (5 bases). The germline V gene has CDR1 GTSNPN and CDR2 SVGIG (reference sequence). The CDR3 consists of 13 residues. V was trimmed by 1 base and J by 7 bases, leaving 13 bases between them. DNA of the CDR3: TGTGCCTGGAGTGCACAGGTAGTCGGTGGCTACACCTTC. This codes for CAWSAQVVGGYTF.

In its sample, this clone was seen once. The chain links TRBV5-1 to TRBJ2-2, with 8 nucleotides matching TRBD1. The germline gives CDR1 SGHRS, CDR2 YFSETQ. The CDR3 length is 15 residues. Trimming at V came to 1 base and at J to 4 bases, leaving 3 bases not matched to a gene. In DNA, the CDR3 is TGCGCCAGCAGCTTGCAGGGGGCGGGCACCGGGGAGCTGTTTTTT. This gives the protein CASSLQGAGTGELFF.

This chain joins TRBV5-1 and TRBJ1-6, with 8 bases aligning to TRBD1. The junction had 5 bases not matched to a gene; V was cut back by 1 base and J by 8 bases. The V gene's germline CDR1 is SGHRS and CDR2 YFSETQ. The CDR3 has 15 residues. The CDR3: CASSLRTGRDSPLHF. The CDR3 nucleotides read TGCGCCAGCAGCTTGAGGACAGGGCGGGATTCACCCCTCCACTTT. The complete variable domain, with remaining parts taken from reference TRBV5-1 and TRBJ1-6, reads KAGVTQTPRYLIKTRGQQVTLSCSPISGHRSVSWYQQTPGQGLQFLFEYFSETQRNKGNFPGRFSGRQFSNSRSEMNVSTLELGDSALYLCASSLRTGRDSPLHFGNGTRLTVT.

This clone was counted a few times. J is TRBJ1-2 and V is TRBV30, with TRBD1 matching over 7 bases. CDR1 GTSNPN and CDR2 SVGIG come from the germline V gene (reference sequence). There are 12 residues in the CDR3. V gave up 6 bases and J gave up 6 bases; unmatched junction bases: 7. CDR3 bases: TGTGCCTGCCCGGGGACAGTAGATGGCTACACCTTC. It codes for CACPGTVDGYTF.